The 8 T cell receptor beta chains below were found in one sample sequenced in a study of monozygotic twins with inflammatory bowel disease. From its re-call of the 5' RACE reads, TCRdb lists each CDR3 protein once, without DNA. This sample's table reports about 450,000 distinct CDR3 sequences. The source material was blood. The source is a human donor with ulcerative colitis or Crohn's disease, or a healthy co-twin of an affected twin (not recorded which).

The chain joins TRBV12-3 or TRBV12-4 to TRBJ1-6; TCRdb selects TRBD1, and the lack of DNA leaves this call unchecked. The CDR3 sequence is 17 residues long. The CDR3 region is CASSALHRQGYNSPLHF.

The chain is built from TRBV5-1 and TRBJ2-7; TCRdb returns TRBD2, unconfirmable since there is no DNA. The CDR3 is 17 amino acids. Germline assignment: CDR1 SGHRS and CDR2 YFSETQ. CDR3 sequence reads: CASRRGTASGGDNEQYF.

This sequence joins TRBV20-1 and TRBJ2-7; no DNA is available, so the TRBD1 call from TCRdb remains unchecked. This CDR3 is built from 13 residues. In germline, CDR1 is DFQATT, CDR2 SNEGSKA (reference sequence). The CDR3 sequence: CSASHRATYEQYF.

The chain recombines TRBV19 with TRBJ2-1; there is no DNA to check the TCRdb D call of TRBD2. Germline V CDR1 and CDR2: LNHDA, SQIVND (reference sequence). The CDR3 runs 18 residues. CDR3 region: CASSIGLVAGVNWYEQFF.

Here the CDR3 reads CASSLSGRGGTGELFF. V gene TRBV7-2 combines with J gene TRBJ2-2; TCRdb's D call of TRBD1 is untestable without DNA. This CDR3 is 16 amino acids long. Germline V CDR1 and CDR2: SGHTA, FQGNSA.

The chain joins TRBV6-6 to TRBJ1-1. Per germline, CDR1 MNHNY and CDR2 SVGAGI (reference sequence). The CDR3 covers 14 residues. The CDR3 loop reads CASRSGPMNTEAFF.

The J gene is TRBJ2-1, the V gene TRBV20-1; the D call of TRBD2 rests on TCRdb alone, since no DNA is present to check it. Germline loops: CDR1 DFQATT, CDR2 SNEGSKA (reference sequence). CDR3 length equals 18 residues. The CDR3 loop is CSARDLREIMSSYNEQFF.

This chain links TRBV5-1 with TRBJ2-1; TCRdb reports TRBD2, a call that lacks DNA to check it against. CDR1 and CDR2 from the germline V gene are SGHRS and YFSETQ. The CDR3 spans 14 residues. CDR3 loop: CASSRSGGSNEQFF. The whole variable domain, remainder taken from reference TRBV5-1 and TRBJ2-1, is KAGVTQTPRYLIKTRGQQVTLSCSPISGHRSVSWYQQTPGQGLQFLFEYFSETQRNKGNFPGRFSGRQFSNSRSEMNVSTLELGDSALYLCASSRSGGSNEQFFGPGTRLTVL.